This T cell receptor beta chain was found in a study of cytomegalovirus exposure and HLA in healthy donors. Background on the study: An analysis done earlier identified about 120 million unique TCR beta sequences from about 180 million T cells. Notes on the study in general: V- and J-gene trimming in TCR beta was tied to a missense DCLRE1C variant by an analysis performed later.

Details on this clone: No antigen is known for it.

Germline CDR1 is SGHNT and CDR2 is YENEEA. Trimming took 1 base from V and 4 from J, leaving 8 bases between them. The CDR3 runs to 14 residues. The PCR employed 60 Vbeta primers together with 13 Jbeta primers. The data were produced by immunoSEQ multiplex PCR, yet TCRdb's version contains in-frame clones alone and is incomplete. The repertoire holds approximately 140,000 clones, with around 77% as singletons. This clonotype originated in a woman aged 40 to 49 in good health and CMV-seropositive. The rearrangement uses TRBV11-3 and TRBJ2-1; D possibly corresponds to TRBD2 (6 bases). Specimen: PBMCs. This chain's CDR3 is CASSLGGMYNEQFF. DNA for the CDR3: TGTGCCAGCAGCTTAGGCGGGATGTACAATGAGCAGTTCTTC.